This T cell receptor (beta chain) emerged from a study of T cell responses to AZD1222 COVID-19 vaccine. This CDR3 has 16 amino acids. Trimming cost V 1 base and J 2 bases, with 12 bases left between them. The germline gives CDR1 LGHDT, CDR2 YNNKEL (reference sequence). TCRdb's table, derived via immunoSEQ multiplex PCR, lists solely in-frame clones and lacks some. Among roughly 160,000 clones listed, approximately 90% were seen once. Study-wide results and caveats: Nearly half of the spike-specific TCRs reportedly recognize variant regions that carry no mutations.

Worth noting for this clone: Its antigen is unknown.

This sample comprised peripheral blood, obtained on day 0 of AZD1222 vaccination. The TCR originated in an adult in good health. The chain joins TRBV3-1 (or the pseudogene TRBV3-2) to TRBJ2-1, with D maybe TRBD2 (7 bases). CDR3 loop: CASSQVAGAAYNEQFF. The CDR3 DNA sequence: TGTGCCAGCAGCCAAGTTGCGGGGGCCGCCTACAATGAGCAGTTCTTC.